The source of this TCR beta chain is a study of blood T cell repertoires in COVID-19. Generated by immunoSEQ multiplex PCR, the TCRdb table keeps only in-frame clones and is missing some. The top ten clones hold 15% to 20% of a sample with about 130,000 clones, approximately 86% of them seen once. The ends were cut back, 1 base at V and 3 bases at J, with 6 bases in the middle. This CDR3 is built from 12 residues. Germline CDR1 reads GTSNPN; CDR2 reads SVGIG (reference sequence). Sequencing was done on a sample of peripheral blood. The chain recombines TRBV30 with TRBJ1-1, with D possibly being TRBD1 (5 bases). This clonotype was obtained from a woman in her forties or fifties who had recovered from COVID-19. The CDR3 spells CAWSGQYTEAFF. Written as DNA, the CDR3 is TGTGCCTGGAGTGGACAGTACACTGAAGCTTTCTTT.